Reported below is one TCR beta chain. Its antigen specificity is not known. No per-base quality is available; no much larger clone lies one base away. The library relied on the immunoSEQ multiplex PCR assay. What TCRdb holds here is the immuneACCESS table cut down to in-frame rearrangements. Part of the clones is not present; checked against another copy, under half of the missing clones reflect an unresolved V gene, and the others are unexplained. The sample includes about 24,000 clones, with 86% observed a single time. The ten top clones hold approximately 8% of the sample. These data are taken from a study of T cell changes during pregnancy in multiple sclerosis (dated by TCRdb to the late 2010s). In terms of the full investigation: The study looked at changes in the T cell repertoire across pregnancy in women with multiple sclerosis.

The germline V gene sets CDR1 to SGDLS and CDR2 to YYNGEE. V loses 4 bases, J loses 2 bases, and the germline ends lie 16 bases apart. The CDR3 starts with the cysteine, ends with the phenylalanine, and has 15 residues. Only CDR3 DNA is held: 45 bases, read in frame from base 1. The material sequenced was CD8+ T cells from peripheral blood mononuclear cells, taken in the first trimester of pregnancy. The chain employs TRBV9 and TRBJ2-7; a tentative D call is TRBD2 (6 bases match). The TCR was taken from a female donor in good health, enrolled as a control in a pregnancy study. The base sequence is TGTGCCAGCAGCCCCCAGGGTAGCGGTGCCTACGAGCAGTACTTC. This encodes CASSPQGSGAYEQYF.